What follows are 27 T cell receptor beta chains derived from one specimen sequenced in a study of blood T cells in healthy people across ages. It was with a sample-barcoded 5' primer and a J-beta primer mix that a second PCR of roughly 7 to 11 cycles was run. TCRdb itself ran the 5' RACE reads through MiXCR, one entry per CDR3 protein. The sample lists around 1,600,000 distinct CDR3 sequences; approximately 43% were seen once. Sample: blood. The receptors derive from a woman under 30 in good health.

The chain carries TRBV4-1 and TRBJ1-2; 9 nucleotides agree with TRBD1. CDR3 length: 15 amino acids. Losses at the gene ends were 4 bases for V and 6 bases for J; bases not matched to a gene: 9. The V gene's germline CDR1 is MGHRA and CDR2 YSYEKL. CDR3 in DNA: TGCGCCAGCAGCCGCGGGGACAGGGAGGTTGATGGCTACACCTTC. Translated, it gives CASSRGDREVDGYTF.

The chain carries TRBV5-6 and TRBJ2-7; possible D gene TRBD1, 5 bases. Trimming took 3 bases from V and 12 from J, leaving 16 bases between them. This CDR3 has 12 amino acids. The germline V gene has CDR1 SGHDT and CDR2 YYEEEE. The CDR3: CASSSGPRTRYF. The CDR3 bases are TGTGCCAGCAGCTCCGGACCGAGGACACGGTACTTC.

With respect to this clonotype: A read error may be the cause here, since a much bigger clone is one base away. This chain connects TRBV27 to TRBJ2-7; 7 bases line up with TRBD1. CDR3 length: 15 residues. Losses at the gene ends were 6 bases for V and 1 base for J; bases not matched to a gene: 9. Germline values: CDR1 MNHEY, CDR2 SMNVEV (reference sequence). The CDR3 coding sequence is TGTGCCAGCAGGAGTTCGACAGGGCTGTCCTACGAGCAGTACTTC. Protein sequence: CASRSSTGLSYEQYF.

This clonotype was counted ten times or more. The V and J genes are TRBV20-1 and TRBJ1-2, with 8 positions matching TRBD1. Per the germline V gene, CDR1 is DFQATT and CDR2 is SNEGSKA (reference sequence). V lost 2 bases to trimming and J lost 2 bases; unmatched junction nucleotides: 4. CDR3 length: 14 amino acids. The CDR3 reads CSARLQGGNYGYTF. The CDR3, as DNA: TGCAGTGCTAGACTACAGGGGGGGAACTATGGCTACACCTTC.

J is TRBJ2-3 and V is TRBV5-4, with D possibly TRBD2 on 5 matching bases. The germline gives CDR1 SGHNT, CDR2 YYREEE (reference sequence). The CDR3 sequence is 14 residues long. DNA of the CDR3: TGTGTCTCACGAAGGCGGGTGGACTCAGATACGCAGTATTTT. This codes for CVSRRRVDSDTQYF.

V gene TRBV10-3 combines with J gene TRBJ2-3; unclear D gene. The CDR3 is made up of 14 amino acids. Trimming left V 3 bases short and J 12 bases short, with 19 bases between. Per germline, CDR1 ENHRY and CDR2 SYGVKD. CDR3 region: CAISDPNILGNQYF. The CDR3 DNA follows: TGTGCCATCAGTGATCCCAACATCCTGGGGAATCAGTATTTT.

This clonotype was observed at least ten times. CDR3 loop: CASSRRDEYTMRQFF. Written as DNA, the CDR3 is TGTGCCAGCAGTCGCCGGGACGAATATACAATGAGGCAGTTCTTC. The chain employs TRBV5-5 and TRBJ2-1; D possibly uses TRBD1 or TRBD2 (5 bases each). This CDR3 comprises 15 residues. Per the germline V gene, CDR1 is SGHKS and CDR2 is YYEKEE (reference sequence). Trimming removed 5 bases from V and 12 bases from J, with 24 bases in between. The complete variable domain, with remaining parts taken from reference TRBV5-5 and TRBJ2-1, reads DAGVTQSPTHLIKTRGQQVTLRCSPISGHKSVSWYQQVLGQGPQFIFQYYEKEERGRGNFPDRFSARQFPNYSSELNVNALLLGDSALYLCASSRRDEYTMRQFFGPGTRLTVL.

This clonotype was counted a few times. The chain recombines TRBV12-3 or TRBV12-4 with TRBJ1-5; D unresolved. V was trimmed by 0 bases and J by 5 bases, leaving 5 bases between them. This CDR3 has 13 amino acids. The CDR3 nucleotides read TGTGCCAGCAGTTTAGCGCTGGATCAGCCCCAGCATTTT. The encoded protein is CASSLALDQPQHF.

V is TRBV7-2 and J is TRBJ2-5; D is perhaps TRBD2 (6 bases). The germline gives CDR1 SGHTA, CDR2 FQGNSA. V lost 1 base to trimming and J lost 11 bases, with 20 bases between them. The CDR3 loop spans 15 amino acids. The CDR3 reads CASSLGGGASNEQYF. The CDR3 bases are TGTGCCAGCAGCTTAGGAGGCGGGGCATCCAATGAGCAGTACTTC.

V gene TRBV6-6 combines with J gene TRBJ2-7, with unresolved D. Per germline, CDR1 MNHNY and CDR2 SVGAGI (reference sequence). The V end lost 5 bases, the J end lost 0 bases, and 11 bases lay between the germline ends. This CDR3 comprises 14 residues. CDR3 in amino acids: CASSTLESSYEQYF. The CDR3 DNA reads TGTGCCAGCAGTACCCTTGAGAGCTCCTACGAGCAGTACTTC.

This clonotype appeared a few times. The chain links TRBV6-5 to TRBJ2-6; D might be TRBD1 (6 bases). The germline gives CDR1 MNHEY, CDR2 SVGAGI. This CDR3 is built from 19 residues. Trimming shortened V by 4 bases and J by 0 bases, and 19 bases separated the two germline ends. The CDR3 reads CASSSSVGQSSSGANVLTF. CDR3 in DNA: TGTGCCAGCAGTTCCAGCGTTGGACAGAGTAGCTCTGGGGCCAACGTCCTGACTTTC.

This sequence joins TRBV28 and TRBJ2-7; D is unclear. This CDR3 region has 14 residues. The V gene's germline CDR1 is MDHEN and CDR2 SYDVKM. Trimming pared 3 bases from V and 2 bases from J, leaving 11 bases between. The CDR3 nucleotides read TGTGCCAGCAGTTTGCTAGGGAATCCCTACGAGCAGTACTTC. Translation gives CASSLLGNPYEQYF.

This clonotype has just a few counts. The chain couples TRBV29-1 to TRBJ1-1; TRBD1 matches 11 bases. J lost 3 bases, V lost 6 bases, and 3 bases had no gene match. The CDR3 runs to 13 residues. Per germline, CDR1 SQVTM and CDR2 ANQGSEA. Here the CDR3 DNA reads TGCAGCGTCCAGGACAGGGGGCACACTGAAGCTTTCTTT. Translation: CSVQDRGHTEAFF.

Here the CDR3 reads CASKPQRGTDTQYF. CDR3 bases: TGTGCCAGCAAACCCCAGAGGGGCACAGATACGCAGTATTTT. The chain has TRBV5-4 and TRBJ2-3; D is possibly TRBD2 (5 bases). Germline V gene sequence: CDR1 SGHNT, CDR2 YYREEE (reference sequence). CDR3 length: 14 residues. Trimming took off 6 bases at V and 1 base at J, with 12 bases between the two ends.

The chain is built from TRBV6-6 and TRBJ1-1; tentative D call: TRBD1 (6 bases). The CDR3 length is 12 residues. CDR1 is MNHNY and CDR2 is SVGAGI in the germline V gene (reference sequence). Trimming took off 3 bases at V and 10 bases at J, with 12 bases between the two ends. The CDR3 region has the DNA TGTGCCAGCAGTTATAGTAGACAGGTAGCTTTCTTT. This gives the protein CASSYSRQVAFF.

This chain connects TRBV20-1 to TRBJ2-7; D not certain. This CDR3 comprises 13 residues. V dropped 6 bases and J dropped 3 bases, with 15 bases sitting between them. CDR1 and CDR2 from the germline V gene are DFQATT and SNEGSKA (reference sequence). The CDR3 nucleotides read TGCAGTGCCTTAGACGACCTTGGCTACGAGCAGTACTTC. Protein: CSALDDLGYEQYF.

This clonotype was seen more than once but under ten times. This CDR3 reads CASKKRTGRNWGTIYF. The CDR3 region has the DNA TGTGCCAGCAAAAAAAGGACAGGGAGGAACTGGGGGACCATATATTTT. This chain uses TRBV28 with TRBJ1-3, with TRBD1 identical over 8 bases. With V trimmed by 7 bases and J by 10 bases, 18 bases remained unmatched. From germline, CDR1 is MDHEN and CDR2 SYDVKM. CDR3 length: 16 residues.

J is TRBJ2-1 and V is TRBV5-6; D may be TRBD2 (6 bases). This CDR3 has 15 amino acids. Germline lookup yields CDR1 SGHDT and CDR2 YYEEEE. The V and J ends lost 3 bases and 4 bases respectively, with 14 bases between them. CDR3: CASSSLSGLYNEQFF. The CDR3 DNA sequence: TGTGCCAGCAGCTCACTAAGTGGACTATACAATGAGCAGTTCTTC.

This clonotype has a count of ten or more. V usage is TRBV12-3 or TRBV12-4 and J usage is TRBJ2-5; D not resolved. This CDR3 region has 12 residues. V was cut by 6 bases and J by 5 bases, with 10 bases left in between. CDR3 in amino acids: CASSLRVETQYF. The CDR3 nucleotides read TGTGCCAGCAGCTTAAGAGTGGAGACCCAGTACTTC.

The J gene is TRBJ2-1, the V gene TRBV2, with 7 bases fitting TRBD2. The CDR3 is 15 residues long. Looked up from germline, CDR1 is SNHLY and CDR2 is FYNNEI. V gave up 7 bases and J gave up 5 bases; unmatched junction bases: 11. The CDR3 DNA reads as TGTGCCAGCACCCTTTCGGGTCTAGCGGACAATGAGCAGTTCTTC. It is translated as CASTLSGLADNEQFF.

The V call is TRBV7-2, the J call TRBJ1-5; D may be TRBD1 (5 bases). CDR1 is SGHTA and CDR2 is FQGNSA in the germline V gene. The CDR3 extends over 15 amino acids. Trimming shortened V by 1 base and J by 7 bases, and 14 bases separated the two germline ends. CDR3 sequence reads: CASSLESGRRQPQHF. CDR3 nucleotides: TGTGCCAGCAGCTTAGAATCGGGGCGCAGGCAGCCCCAGCATTTT. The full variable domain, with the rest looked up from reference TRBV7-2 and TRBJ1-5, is GAGVSQSPSNKVTEKGKDVELRCDPISGHTALYWYRQSLGQGLEFLIYFQGNSAPDKSGLPSDRFSAERTGGSVSTLTIQRTQQEDSAVYLCASSLESGRRQPQHFGDGTRLSIL.

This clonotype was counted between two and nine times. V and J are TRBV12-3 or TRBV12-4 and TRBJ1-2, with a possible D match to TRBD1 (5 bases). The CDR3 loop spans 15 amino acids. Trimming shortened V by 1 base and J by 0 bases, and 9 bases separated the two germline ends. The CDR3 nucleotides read TGTGCCAGCAGTTTAGTACAGGCCTCTAACTATGGCTACACCTTC. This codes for CASSLVQASNYGYTF.

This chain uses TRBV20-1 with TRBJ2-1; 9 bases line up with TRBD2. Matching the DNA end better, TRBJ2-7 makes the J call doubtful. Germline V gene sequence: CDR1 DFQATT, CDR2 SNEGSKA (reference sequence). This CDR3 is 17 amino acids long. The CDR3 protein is CSASGRVAGALYNEQYF. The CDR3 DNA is TGCAGTGCTAGCGGAAGGGTAGCGGGAGCCTTATACAATGAGCAGTACTTC.

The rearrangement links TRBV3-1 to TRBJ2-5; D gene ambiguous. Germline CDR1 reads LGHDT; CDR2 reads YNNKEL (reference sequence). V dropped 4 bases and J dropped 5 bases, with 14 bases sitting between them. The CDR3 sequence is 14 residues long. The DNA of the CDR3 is TGTGCCAGCAGCCCTTCCGGGCTCCAGGAGACCCAGTACTTC. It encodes CASSPSGLQETQYF.

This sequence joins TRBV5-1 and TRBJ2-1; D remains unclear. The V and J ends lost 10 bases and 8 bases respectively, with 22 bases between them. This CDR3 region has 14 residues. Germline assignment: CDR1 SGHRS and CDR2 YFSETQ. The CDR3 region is CAGTRTNVEDEQFF. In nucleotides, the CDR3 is TGCGCCGGCACCCGTACTAACGTCGAGGATGAGCAGTTCTTC.

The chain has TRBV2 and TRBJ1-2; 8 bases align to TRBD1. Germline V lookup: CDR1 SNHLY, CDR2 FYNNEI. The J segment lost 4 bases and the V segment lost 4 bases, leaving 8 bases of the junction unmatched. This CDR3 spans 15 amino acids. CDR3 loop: CASSVSGGTRYGYTF. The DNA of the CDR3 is TGTGCCAGCAGTGTTTCAGGGGGCACTCGCTATGGCTACACCTTC.

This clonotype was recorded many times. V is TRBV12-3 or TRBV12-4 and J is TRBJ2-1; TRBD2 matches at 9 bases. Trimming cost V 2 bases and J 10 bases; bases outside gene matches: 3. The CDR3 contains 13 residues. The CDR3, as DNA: TGTGCCAGCAGTTTACGAACTAGCGGGGAGCAGTTCTTC. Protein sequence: CASSLRTSGEQFF.